This T cell receptor beta chain was obtained from a study of blood T cells in healthy people across ages. Sample-barcoded 5' priming and a J-beta primer mix drove a second PCR of about 6 to 12 cycles. A single record per CDR3 protein comes from TCRdb applying MiXCR to the 5' RACE reads. The repertoire consists of about 1.1 million distinct CDR3 sequences, with more than 30% occurring once and the leading ten covering less than 15%. The V gene end was trimmed by 4 bases and the J gene end by 2 bases; junction bases not matched to a gene: 8. The CDR3 totals 15 residues. CDR1 is SGHRS, CDR2 YFSETQ, per germline.

Material for sequencing was blood. The clonotype was recovered from a man aged 18 to 29 in good health. The J gene is TRBJ1-1, the V gene TRBV5-1; 7 bases align to TRBD1. The CDR3 sequence is CASSAGTALNTEAFF. The CDR3 nucleotides read TGCGCCAGCAGCGCGGGGACAGCCCTTAACACTGAAGCTTTCTTT. The full variable domain, its missing parts supplied by reference TRBV5-1 and TRBJ1-1, is KAGVTQTPRYLIKTRGQQVTLSCSPISGHRSVSWYQQTPGQGLQFLFEYFSETQRNKGNFPGRFSGRQFSNSRSEMNVSTLELGDSALYLCASSAGTALNTEAFFGQGTRLTVV.